The clone carrying this T cell receptor (beta chain) has ten or more counts. What it recognizes is unknown. The CDR3 runs to 16 residues. The V segment lost 3 bases and the J segment 4 bases; nucleotides outside the gene matches: 12. Germline CDR1 is KGHSH and CDR2 is LQKENI. The data stem from a study of T cells after yellow fever vaccination. Regarding the study as a whole: Contamination of FACS-sorted repertoires by abundant clonotypes from the bulk population could occur. Most primary-vaccination clones reappeared after the booster (96% CD4, 75% to 90% CD8).

TCRdb passed the 5' RACE reads through MiXCR, listing each CDR3 protein once. Among fewer than 650,000 distinct CDR3 sequences listed, around a fifth were seen once. The chain is built from TRBV18 and TRBJ2-7; 7 bases are shared with TRBD1. The TCR was taken from a man younger than 35 who received the YFV17D yellow fever vaccine. The sequencing here drew on PBMCs, taken about 21 days after the first yellow fever vaccination. CDR3 coding DNA: TGTGCCAGCTCACCCGCCGGAACAGGGGCCTTGTACGAGCAGTACGTC. Translating gives CASSPAGTGALYEQYV.